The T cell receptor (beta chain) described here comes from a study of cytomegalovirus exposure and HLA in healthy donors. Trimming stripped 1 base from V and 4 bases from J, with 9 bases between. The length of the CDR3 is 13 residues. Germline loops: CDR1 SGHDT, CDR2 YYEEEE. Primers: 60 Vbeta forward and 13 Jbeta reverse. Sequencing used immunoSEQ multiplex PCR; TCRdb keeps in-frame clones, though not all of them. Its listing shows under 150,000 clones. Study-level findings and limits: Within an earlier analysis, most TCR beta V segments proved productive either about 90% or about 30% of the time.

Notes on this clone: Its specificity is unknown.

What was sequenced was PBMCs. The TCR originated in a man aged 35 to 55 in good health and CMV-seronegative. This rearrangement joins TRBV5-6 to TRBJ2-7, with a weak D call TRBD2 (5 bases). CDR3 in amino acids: CASSLRGLYEQYF. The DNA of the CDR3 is TGTGCCAGCAGCTTGCGGGGATTGTACGAGCAGTACTTC.